This T cell receptor (beta chain) originates from a study of PD-1 blockade in classical Hodgkin lymphoma. Points from the study as a whole: What caused the repertoire differences, perhaps disease activity or prior therapy, remains undefined.

Each patient's relapse followed autologous stem cell transplantation, and brentuximab vedotin exposure varied. The data were produced by immunoSEQ multiplex PCR, yet TCRdb's version contains in-frame clones alone and is incomplete. Among more than 50,000 clones listed, 70% to 80% were seen once. The CDR3 runs 14 residues. V lost 10 bases and J lost 3, with 18 bases in between. Germline CDR1 is MNHEY and CDR2 is SVGAGI. Remarks on this clone: Its matching antigen is unknown.

The material was peripheral blood mononuclear cells (PBMCs), obtained before the second cycle of nivolumab. J is TRBJ2-5 and V is TRBV6-5; D not resolved. The clonotype was recovered from a human donor with classical Hodgkin lymphoma. The DNA of the CDR3 is TGTGCCACCGGCGTGGTCAAAGCAGAAGAGACCCAGTACTTC. Translation gives CATGVVKAEETQYF.